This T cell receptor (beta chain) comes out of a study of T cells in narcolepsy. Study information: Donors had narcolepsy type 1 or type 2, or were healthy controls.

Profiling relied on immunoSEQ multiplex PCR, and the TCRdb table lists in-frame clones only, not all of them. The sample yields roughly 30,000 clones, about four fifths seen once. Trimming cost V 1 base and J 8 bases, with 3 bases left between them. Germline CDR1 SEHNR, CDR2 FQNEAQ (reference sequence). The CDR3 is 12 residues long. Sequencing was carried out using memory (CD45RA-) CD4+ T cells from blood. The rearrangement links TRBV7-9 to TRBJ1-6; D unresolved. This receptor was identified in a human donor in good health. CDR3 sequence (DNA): TGTGCCAGCAGCTTAGTAGATTCACCCCTCCACTTT. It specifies CASSLVDSPLHF.